This T cell receptor (beta chain) was identified in a study of shared T cell receptors in the human thymus. Assay used: immunoSEQ multiplex PCR; TCRdb lists only in-frame clones, some missing. The table has about 660,000 clones, about 90% seen once; the top ten hold 0.0094%. These same records also appear under a second study, on human thymus T cells. That source reports: Both thymic and peripheral blood repertoires showed apparently biased V and J usage. Related research reported highly overlapping thymic repertoires among unrelated individuals.

The sequenced sample consisted of thymocytes. The receptor was isolated from a boy in the first two years of life with a congenital heart defect.

CDR3 bases: TGTGCCAGCATTATAGAGGGGGCTAATCAGCCCCAGCATTTT. Protein: CASIIEGANQPQHF. The chain combines TRBV6-1 with TRBJ1-5; TRBD1 matches at 7 bases. CDR1 is MNHNS, CDR2 SASEGT, per germline. The CDR3 consists of 14 residues. Trimming removed 7 bases from V and 4 bases from J; junction bases left unmatched: 7.